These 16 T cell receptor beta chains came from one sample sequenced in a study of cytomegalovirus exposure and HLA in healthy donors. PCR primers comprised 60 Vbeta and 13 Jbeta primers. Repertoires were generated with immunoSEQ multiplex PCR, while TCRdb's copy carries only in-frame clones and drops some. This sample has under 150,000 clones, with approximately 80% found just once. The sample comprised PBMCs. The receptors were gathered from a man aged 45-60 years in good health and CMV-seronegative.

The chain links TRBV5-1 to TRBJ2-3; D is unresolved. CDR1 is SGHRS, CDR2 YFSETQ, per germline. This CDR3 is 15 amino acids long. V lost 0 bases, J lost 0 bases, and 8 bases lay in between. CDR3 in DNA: TGCGCCAGCAGCTTGGGGCAGACTAGCACAGATACGCAGTATTTT. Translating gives CASSLGQTSTDTQYF.

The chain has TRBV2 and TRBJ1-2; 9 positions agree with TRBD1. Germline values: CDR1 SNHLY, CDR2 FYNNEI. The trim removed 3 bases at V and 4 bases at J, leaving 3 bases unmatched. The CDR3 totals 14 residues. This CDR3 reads CASSDGTGSYGYTF. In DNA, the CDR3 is TGTGCCAGCAGTGACGGGACAGGGTCCTATGGCTACACCTTC.

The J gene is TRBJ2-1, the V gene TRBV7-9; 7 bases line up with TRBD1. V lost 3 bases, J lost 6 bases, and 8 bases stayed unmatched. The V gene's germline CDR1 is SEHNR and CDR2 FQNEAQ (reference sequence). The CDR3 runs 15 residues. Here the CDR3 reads CASSLLDRDGNEQFF. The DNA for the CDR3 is TGTGCCAGCAGCTTGCTAGACAGGGACGGCAATGAGCAGTTCTTC.

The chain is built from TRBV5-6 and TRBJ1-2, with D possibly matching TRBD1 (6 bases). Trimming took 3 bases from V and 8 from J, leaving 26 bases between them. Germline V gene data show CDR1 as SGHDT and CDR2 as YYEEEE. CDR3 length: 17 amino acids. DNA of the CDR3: TGTGCCAGCAGCTCGGGGGAGGGGACAAACAAGAGAGGGGGCTACACCTTC. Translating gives CASSSGEGTNKRGGYTF. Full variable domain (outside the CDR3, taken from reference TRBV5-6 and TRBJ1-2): DAGVTQSPTHLIKTRGQQVTLRCSPKSGHDTVSWYQQALGQGPQFIFQYYEEEERQRGNFPDRFSGHQFPNYSSELNVNALLLGDSALYLCASSSGEGTNKRGGYTFGSGTRLTVV.

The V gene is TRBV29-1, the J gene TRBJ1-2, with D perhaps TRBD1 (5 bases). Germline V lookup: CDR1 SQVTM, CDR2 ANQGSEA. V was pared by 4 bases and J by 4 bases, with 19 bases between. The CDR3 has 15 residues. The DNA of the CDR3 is TGCAGCGTTGGGTATGTCACAGGCGGGGGCTATGGCTACACCTTC. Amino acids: CSVGYVTGGGYGYTF.

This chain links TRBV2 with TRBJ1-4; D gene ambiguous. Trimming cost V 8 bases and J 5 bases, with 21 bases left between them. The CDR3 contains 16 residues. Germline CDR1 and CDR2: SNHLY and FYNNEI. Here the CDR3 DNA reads TGTGCCAGCTCCGACGCCACCCAGGAAATAAATGAAAAACTGTTTTTT. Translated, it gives CASSDATQEINEKLFF.

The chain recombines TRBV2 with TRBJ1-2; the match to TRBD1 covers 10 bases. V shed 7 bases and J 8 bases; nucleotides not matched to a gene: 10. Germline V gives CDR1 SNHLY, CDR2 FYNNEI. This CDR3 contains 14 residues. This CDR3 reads CASMGGQGMRGYTF. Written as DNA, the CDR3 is TGTGCCAGCATGGGGGGACAGGGGATGAGAGGCTACACCTTC.

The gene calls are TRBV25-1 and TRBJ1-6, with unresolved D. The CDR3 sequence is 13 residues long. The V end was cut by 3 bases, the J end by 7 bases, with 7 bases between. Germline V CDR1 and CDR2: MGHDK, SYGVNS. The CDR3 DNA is TGTGCCAGCAGTGACCAGAGGAATTCACCCCTCCACTTT. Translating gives CASSDQRNSPLHF.

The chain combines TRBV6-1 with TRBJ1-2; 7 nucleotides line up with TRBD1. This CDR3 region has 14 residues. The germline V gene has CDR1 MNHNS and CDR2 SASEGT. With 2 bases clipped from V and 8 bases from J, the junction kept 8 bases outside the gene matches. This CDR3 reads CASSETGADPGYTF. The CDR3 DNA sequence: TGTGCCAGCAGTGAAACAGGGGCCGACCCCGGCTACACCTTC.

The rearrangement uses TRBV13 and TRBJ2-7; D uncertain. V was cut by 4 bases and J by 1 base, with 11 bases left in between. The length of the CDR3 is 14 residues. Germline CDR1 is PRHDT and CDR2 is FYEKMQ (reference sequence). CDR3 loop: CASSSPIDSYEQYF. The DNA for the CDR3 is TGTGCCAGCAGCTCCCCTATAGATTCCTACGAGCAGTACTTC. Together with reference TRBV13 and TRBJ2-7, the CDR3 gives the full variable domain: AAGVIQSPRHLIKEKRETATLKCYPIPRHDTVYWYQQGPGQDPQFLISFYEKMQSDKGSIPDRFSAQQFSDYHSELNMSSLELGDSALYFCASSSPIDSYEQYFGPGTRLTVT.

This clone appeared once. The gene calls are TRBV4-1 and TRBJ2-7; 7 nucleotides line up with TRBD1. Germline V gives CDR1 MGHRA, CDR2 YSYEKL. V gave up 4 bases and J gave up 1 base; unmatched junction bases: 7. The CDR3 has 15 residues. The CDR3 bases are TGCGCCAGCAGCCGCCCTACGGACAGGTCCTACGAGCAGTACTTC. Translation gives CASSRPTDRSYEQYF.

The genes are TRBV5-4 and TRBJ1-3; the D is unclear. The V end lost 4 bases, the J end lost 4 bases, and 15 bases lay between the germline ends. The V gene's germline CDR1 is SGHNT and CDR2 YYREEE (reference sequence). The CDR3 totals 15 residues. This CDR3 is CASSAAPGTGNTIYF. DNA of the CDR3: TGTGCCAGCAGCGCCGCCCCGGGTACGGGAAACACCATATATTTT.

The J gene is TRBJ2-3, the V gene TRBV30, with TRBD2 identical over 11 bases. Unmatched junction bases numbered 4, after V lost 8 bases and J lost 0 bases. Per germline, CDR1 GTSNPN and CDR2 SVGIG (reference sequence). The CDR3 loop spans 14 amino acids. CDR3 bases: TGTGCCGGGGGGACTAGCGGTAGCACAGATACGCAGTATTTT. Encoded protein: CAGGTSGSTDTQYF.

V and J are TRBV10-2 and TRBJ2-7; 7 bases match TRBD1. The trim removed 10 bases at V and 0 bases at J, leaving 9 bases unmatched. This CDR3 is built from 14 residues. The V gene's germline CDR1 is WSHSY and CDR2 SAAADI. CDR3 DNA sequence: TGCGCCACATCCCCGGGACAGACCTCCTACGAGCAGTACTTC. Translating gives CATSPGQTSYEQYF.

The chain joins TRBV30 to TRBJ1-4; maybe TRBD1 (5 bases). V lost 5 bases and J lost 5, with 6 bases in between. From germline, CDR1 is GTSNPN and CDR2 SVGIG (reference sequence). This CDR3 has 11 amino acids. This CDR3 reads CAWGGNEKLFF. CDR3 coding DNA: TGTGCCTGGGGGGGGAATGAAAAACTGTTTTTT.

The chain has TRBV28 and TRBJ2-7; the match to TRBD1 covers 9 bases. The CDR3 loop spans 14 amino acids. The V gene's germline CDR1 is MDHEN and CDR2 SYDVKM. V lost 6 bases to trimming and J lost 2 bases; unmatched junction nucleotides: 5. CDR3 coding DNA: TGTGCCAGCAGGGGACAGGGATGGACCTACGAGCAGTACTTC. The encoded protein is CASRGQGWTYEQYF.